This T cell receptor beta chain is from a study of blood T cell repertoires in COVID-19 (dated by TCRdb to 2020 to 2021). The study in broad terms: The collaborator samples originated in the United States, Italy and Spain and spanned the acute and convalescent phases of COVID-19. The material from the prospective study consisted of cDNA or gDNA derived from T cells, B-cell-depleted T cells, or PBMCs. Subjects who had been exposed to COVID-19, were actively infected with it, or had recovered from it provided the deeply sampled blood TCRbeta repertoires that made up the dataset. The repertoires were released in a freely available public database meant as a resource for research on the immune response to SARS-CoV-2. The samples were drawn from two sources: the first 160 participants of the ongoing ImmuneRACE study, and 950 to 1,500 subjects contributed by 6 global collaborators. Nearly every sample came with metadata listing a de-identified subject ID, COVID-19 status, age in years and sex. Where available, HLA class I and class II types were obtained from metadata supplied by the sample provider rather than from assay-based typing. Study-wide findings and limitations: How much clinical and demographic metadata was included differed by source and by participant, and the metadata was provided uncurated.

TCRbeta CDR3 regions were amplified from genomic DNA using the immunoSEQ Assay, a bias-controlled multiplex PCR. Under the source paper's analysis protocol: The number of nucleated cells in each sample was estimated by amplification of reference gene primers within the assay. To quantify the absolute abundance of each unique TCRbeta CDR3 rearrangement, sequence reads were collapsed and filtered. For each sample, productive Simpson clonality was calculated by taking the square root of Simpson's diversity index across productive rearrangements. TCRdb retrieved this table from immuneACCESS and kept in-frame rearrangements only. Not all clones are present; in checked studies, unresolved V genes account for under half, and no reason is known for the remainder. D and trimming come from the DNA, and the V and J calls and clone size come from that table. Recorded for this sample are 200,000 to 250,000 clones; approximately 90% of them occurred a single time. More than 2.5% of the sample comes from the top ten.

The CDR3 has 15 amino acids, counting the end cysteine and phenylalanine. The entry retains the CDR3 DNA only, 45 bases that are in frame from base 1. V has 0 bases trimmed and J has 3 bases trimmed; junction bases matching no gene number 1. In the germline V gene, CDR1 corresponds to MNHEY and CDR2 to SVGAGI. In the prospective study, participants were about 18 to 95 years old, resided in 24 geographic areas of the United States, and were enrolled through a virtual design. In the prospective study, cohorts were assigned on the basis of participant-reported clinical history obtained from a screening survey and a study questionnaire. For ImmuneRACE Cohort 3, a participant was defined as recovered based on two consecutive negative NP/OP PCR tests, clearance by a healthcare professional, or resolution of symptoms. Each participant in the prospective study had whole blood, serum and a nasopharyngeal or oropharyngeal swab collected by mobile phlebotomists. Additional blood draws and questionnaires over an approximately two-month period could optionally be provided by prospective study participants. Before DNA extraction, blood samples from the prospective study were shipped at room temperature or frozen.

Only a few counts were recorded for this clone. Its specific antigen is unknown. Per-nucleotide qualities are absent, and no much larger clonotype sits a single base away. This TCR came from a woman under 40 who had recovered from COVID-19. What was sequenced was PBMCs or T cells enriched from blood (not recorded which). Here the chain combines TRBV6-5 and TRBJ2-7; 11 middle bases align to TRBD1. This receptor has the CDR3 CASSYSGTGGYEQYF. The nucleotide sequence reads TGTGCCAGCAGTTACTCCGGGACAGGGGGCTACGAGCAGTACTTC.